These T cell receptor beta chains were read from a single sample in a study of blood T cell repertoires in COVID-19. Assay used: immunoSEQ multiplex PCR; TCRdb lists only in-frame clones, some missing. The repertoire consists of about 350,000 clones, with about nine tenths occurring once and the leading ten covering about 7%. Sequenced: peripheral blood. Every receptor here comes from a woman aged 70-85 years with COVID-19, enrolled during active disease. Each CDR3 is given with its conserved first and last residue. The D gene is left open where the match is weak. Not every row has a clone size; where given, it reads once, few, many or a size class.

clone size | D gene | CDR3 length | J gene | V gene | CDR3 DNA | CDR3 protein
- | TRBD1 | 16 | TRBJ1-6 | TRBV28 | TGTGCCAGCAGTAGGCCCCGGACAGGGGATAATTCACCCCTCCACTTT | CASSRPRTGDNSPLHF
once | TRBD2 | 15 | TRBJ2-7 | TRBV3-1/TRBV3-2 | TGTGCCAGCAGCCAGTTAGCGGGGGGAACCTACGAGCAGTACTTC | CASSQLAGGTYEQYF
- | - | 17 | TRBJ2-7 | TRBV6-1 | TGTGCCAGCAGTGAGGAGGTGGGGGACATACTTTCCTACGAGCAGTACTTC | CASSEEVGDILSYEQYF
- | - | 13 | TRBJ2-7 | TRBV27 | TGTGCCAGCAGTGAGGCGCGGGGCTACGAGCAGTACTTC | CASSEARGYEQYF
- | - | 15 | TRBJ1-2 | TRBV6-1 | TGTGCCAGCAGTGAAGCGGCCGGGGAATACTATGGCTACACCTTC | CASSEAAGEYYGYTF
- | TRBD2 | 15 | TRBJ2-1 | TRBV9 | TGTGCCAGCAGCGTAGGTAGCGGGGGGGACAATGAGCAGTTCTTC | CASSVGSGGDNEQFF
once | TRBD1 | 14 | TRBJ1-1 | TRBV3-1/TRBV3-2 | TGTGCCAGCAGCCCCACAGGGGGTCACACTGAAGCTTTCTTT | CASSPTGGHTEAFF
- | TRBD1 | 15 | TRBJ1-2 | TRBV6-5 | TGTGCCAGCACCAGATCTTACACAGGGGACTATGGCTACACCTTC | CASTRSYTGDYGYTF
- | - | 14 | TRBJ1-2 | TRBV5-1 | TGCGCCAGCAGCACTGGACAGTCGGCCTATGGCTACACCTTC | CASSTGQSAYGYTF
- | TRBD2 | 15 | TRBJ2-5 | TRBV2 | TGTGCCAGCAGCTTAGCGGGGGGGCCTTTCGGGGACCAGTACTTC | CASSLAGGPFGDQYF
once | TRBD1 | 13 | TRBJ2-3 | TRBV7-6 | TGTGCCAGCAGCCACGGGACAGGGTATACGCAGTATTTT | CASSHGTGYTQYF
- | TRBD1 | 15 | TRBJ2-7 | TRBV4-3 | TGCGCCAGCAGCCAAGATTGGACAGGGGGGTACGAGCAGTACTTC | CASSQDWTGGYEQYF
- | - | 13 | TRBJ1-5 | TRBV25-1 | TGTGCCAGCAGTGAAGTGGGCGAGCCATGCCAGCATTTT | CASSEVGEPCQHF
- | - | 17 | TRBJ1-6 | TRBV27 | TGTGCCAGCAGTTTACGGACTATTGACCCGGGGGATTCACCCCTCCACTTT | CASSLRTIDPGDSPLHF
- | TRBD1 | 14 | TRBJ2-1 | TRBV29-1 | TGCAGCGTTCAGGGGACAGGGGGCTTAAATGAGCAGTTCTTC | CSVQGTGGLNEQFF
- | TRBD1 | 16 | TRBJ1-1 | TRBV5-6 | TGTGCCAGCAGCTTGGGACAGGGGTCCCCGAACACTGAAGCTTTCTTT | CASSLGQGSPNTEAFF
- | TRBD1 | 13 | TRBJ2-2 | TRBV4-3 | TGCGCCAGCAGCGGACAGGGCACCGGGGAGCTGTTTTTT | CASSGQGTGELFF
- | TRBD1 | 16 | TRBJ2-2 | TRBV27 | TGTGCCAGCAGGAACAGGGGGCTCGCGTACTCAGGGGAGCTGTTTTTT | CASRNRGLAYSGELFF
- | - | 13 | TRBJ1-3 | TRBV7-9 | TGTGCCAGCAGCTCGACAGCCCTAAACACCATATATTTT | CASSSTALNTIYF
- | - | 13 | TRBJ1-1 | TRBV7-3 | TGTGCCAGCAGTGGGAGTTTAAACACTGAAGCTTTCTTT | CASSGSLNTEAFF
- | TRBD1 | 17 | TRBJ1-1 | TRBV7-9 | TGTGCCAGCAGCCCCCCGGGGCAGGGGGCTGTGAACACTGAAGCTTTCTTT | CASSPPGQGAVNTEAFF
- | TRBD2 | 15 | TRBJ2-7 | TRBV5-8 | TGTGCCAGCAAGCGTCCAGCGGGGGGCTACTACGAGCAGTACTTC | CASKRPAGGYYEQYF
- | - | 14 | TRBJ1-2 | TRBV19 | TGTGCCAGTAGCCCAGCCGGGTTTAACTATGGCTACACCTTC | CASSPAGFNYGYTF
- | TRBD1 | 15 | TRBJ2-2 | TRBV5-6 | TGTGCCAGCAGTTCCGGGACAGGGTACACCGGGGAGCTGTTTTTT | CASSSGTGYTGELFF
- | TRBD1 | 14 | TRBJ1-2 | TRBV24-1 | TGTGCCACCAGTGATTCTCGACAGGGCCCTGGCTACACCTTC | CATSDSRQGPGYTF
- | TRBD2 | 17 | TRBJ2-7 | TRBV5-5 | TGTGCCAGCAGCTCAACCTACCAAGCGGGGGGTCTATACGAGCAGTACTTC | CASSSTYQAGGLYEQYF
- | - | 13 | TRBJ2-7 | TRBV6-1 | TGTGCCAGCAGTGAAGCCTTCTCCTACGAGCAGTACTTC | CASSEAFSYEQYF